This T cell receptor (beta chain) was recovered during a study of identical twins. TCRdb processed the 5' RACE reads anew with MiXCR; each CDR3 protein has one entry. The top ten clones hold around 5% of a sample with 260,000 or so distinct CDR3 sequences, 7.5% of them seen once. About this clonotype itself: The target antigen is unknown.

Study-wide points: Twin pairs' shared out-of-frame alpha sequences were enriched in low generation probability. Invariant populations such as MAIT and iNKT cells could partly muddle zero-insertion analyses.

V lost 6 bases to trimming and J lost 1 base; unmatched junction nucleotides: 7. This CDR3 spans 17 amino acids. CDR1 is SNHLY, CDR2 FYNNEI, per germline. The sample also formed part of further work on yellow fever vaccine responses in identical twins.

This TCR derives from a young woman in good health. V is TRBV2 and J is TRBJ1-5, with 12 bases aligning to TRBD1. Sequencing used CD8+ T cells sorted from blood. The CDR3 spells CASRVGTGGDSNQPQHF. CDR3 DNA sequence: TGTGCCAGCAGGGTTGGGACAGGGGGCGACAGCAATCAGCCCCAGCATTTT. The whole variable domain, filled in from reference TRBV2 and TRBJ1-5, reads EPEVTQTPSHQVTQMGQEVILRCVPISNHLYFYWYRQILGQKVEFLVSFYNNEISEKSEIFDDQFSVERPDGSNFTLKIRSTKLEDSAMYFCASRVGTGGDSNQPQHFGDGTRLSIL.